This TCR beta chain was recorded in a study of identifying expanded T cells in peripheral blood. Study-level results: About 1.3 clones differed between technical replicates, versus around 15 and 19 over time.

About this clone: Its antigen is still unknown.

The CDR3 runs 15 residues. The germline V gene has CDR1 WNHNN and CDR2 SYGVQD (reference sequence). Trimming took off 10 bases at V and 9 bases at J, with 22 bases between the two ends. Repertoires were generated with immunoSEQ multiplex PCR, while TCRdb's copy carries only in-frame clones and drops some. Among about 130,000 clones listed, about 88% were seen once. Sequenced sample: blood. The chain carries TRBV10-1 and TRBJ1-6, with D perhaps matching TRBD1 (6 bases). The clonotype was recovered from a person aged 18-69 years in good health. This chain's CDR3 is CANLKTGRTCSPLHF. The CDR3 DNA is TGCGCCAACCTTAAGACAGGACGGACTTGTTCACCCCTCCACTTT.